This TCR beta chain comes out of a study of cytomegalovirus exposure and HLA in healthy donors. General study findings and limits: The classifier reportedly diagnosed cytomegalovirus status with high sensitivity and specificity.

Both 60 Vbeta primers and 13 Jbeta primers went into the PCR. TCRdb keeps only in-frame clones here, not all; method: immunoSEQ multiplex PCR. The table lists some 170,000 clones, about 72% of them singletons. Donors showed nominal health when sampled, although they likely had unrecorded immune exposures. Comments on this clone: Its antigen is unknown.

The CDR3 has 17 residues. V gave up 6 bases and J gave up 7 bases; unmatched junction bases: 10. CDR1 MRHNA and CDR2 SNTAGT come from the germline V gene. This sequence originates from a human donor in good health. Sequencing was done on a sample of PBMCs. This sequence joins TRBV6-4 and TRBJ2-1, with TRBD2 identical over 15 bases. The CDR3 nucleotides read TGTGCCAGCAGGAGAGGGACTAGCGGGGGGCCGGCAAATGAGCAGTTCTTC. As protein: CASRRGTSGGPANEQFF.